This TCR beta chain was profiled in a study of CD8 T cells in ankylosing spondylitis. General observations from the study: Ankylosing spondylitis blood appeared to be characterized by a TCR beta motif of 8 or 9 highly homologous variants.

CDR1 is SGHKS and CDR2 is YYEKEE in the germline V gene (reference sequence). V lost 0 bases and J 4 bases, leaving 8 bases between the germline ends. The CDR3 sequence is 14 residues long. For this clonotype: Its target is not known.

TCRdb re-called the 5' RACE reads with MiXCR, one entry per CDR3 protein. This table has fewer than 500,000 distinct CDR3 sequences, around 20% appearing once. Sequencing was performed on blood, either unsorted or a sorted T cell fraction (not recorded which). The genes are TRBV5-5 and TRBJ1-5; no definite D call. The receptor's source is a male donor with ankylosing spondylitis. Here the CDR3 reads CASSLVAENQPQHF. In DNA form, the CDR3 reads TGTGCCAGCAGCTTGGTCGCAGAGAATCAGCCCCAGCATTTT. Supplemented by reference TRBV5-5 and TRBJ1-5, the full variable domain reads DAGVTQSPTHLIKTRGQQVTLRCSPISGHKSVSWYQQVLGQGPQFIFQYYEKEERGRGNFPDRFSARQFPNYSSELNVNALLLGDSALYLCASSLVAENQPQHFGDGTRLSIL.